Presented here are 9 T cell receptor beta chains from one specimen sequenced in a study of T cell responses to AZD1222 COVID-19 vaccine. Data came from immunoSEQ multiplex PCR; TCRdb stores just in-frame clones and leaves some out. Counted here are some 150,000 clones, around 90% occurring once; the ten biggest clones make up 4% to 6%. The specimen was peripheral blood, collected on day 0 of AZD1222 vaccination. Receptors were obtained from an adult in good health.

The rearrangement uses TRBV19 and TRBJ2-1, with 10 bases that match TRBD1. The CDR3 consists of 16 residues. CDR1 and CDR2 from the germline V gene are LNHDA and SQIVND (reference sequence). Trimming took 1 base from V and 4 from J; bases not matched to a gene: 4. The CDR3 loop reads CASSIGDRGPYNEQFF. The CDR3 nucleotides are TGTGCCAGTAGTATAGGAGACAGGGGGCCTTACAATGAGCAGTTCTTC. Full variable domain (outside the CDR3, taken from reference TRBV19 and TRBJ2-1): DGGITQSPKYLFRKEGQNVTLSCEQNLNHDAMYWYRQDPGQGLRLIYYSQIVNDFQKGDIAEGYSVSREKKESFPLTVTSAQKNPTAFYLCASSIGDRGPYNEQFFGPGTRLTVL.

The chain recombines TRBV29-1 with TRBJ1-3; no definite D call. The CDR3 length is 11 residues. Per germline, CDR1 SQVTM and CDR2 ANQGSEA. The germline V and J ends were trimmed by 7 bases and 3 bases, with 7 bases remaining between them. CDR3 DNA sequence: TGCAGCGGACGGCTTGGAAACACCATATATTTT. It yields the protein CSGRLGNTIYF.

This chain links TRBV19 with TRBJ1-1; D uncertain. V lost 5 bases and J 11 bases, leaving 15 bases between the germline ends. This CDR3 comprises 12 residues. Germline V gene data show CDR1 as LNHDA and CDR2 as SQIVND (reference sequence). CDR3 in DNA: TGTGCCAGTAGTCCTAGGACCCCGGAGGCTTTCTTT. This translates into CASSPRTPEAFF.

Only one count was recorded for this clone. The chain carries TRBV10-3 and TRBJ2-3; no firm D call. The V gene's germline CDR1 is ENHRY and CDR2 SYGVKD. The CDR3 is made up of 16 amino acids. The V end lost 0 bases, the J end lost 5 bases, and 15 bases lay between the germline ends. CDR3: CAISESGPGTGDTQYF. In nucleotides, the CDR3 is TGTGCCATCAGTGAGTCGGGTCCGGGTACGGGAGATACGCAGTATTTT.

The rearrangement joins TRBV4-1 to TRBJ1-2, with D maybe TRBD1 (5 bases). Per germline, CDR1 MGHRA and CDR2 YSYEKL. The CDR3 runs 15 residues. V lost 5 bases, J lost 0 bases, and 13 bases lay in between. CDR3 in DNA: TGCGCCAGCAGCTCCCGGGGGAGAGCTAACTATGGCTACACCTTC. Protein sequence: CASSSRGRANYGYTF.

The rearrangement joins TRBV3-1 (or the pseudogene TRBV3-2) to TRBJ1-5; D ambiguous. Looked up from germline, CDR1 is LGHDT and CDR2 is YNNKEL (reference sequence). V lost 3 bases and J lost 4, with 7 bases in between. This CDR3 region has 13 residues. The CDR3, as DNA: TGTGCCAGCAGCCATGGAGGGAATCAGCCCCAGCATTTT. This translates into CASSHGGNQPQHF.

V and J are TRBV4-2 and TRBJ2-2, with a weak D call TRBD1 (7 bases). The V gene's germline CDR1 is LGHNA and CDR2 YNFKEQ. This CDR3 has 17 amino acids. V lost 5 bases and J 3 bases, leaving 19 bases between the germline ends. The DNA for the CDR3 is TGTGCCAGCAGCTGGAGGGGGACAGAGCGAGACACCGGGGAGCTGTTTTTT. Translating gives CASSWRGTERDTGELFF.

The V gene is TRBV9, the J gene TRBJ1-2; D remains ambiguous. Trimming removed 5 bases at V and 8 bases at J, with 16 bases between. Germline V gene data show CDR1 as SGDLS and CDR2 as YYNGEE. The CDR3 sequence is 13 residues long. The CDR3 DNA follows: TGTGCCAGCAGTACAGCGACCGGTCTGGGCTACACCTTC. It yields the protein CASSTATGLGYTF.

The CDR3 DNA sequence: TGTGCCAGCAGCTTATCTGCTAGCGGGGGGGCCCGGGTGAGCGGGGAGCTGTTTTTT. Protein: CASSLSASGGARVSGELFF. V gene TRBV7-2 combines with J gene TRBJ2-2; 12 positions agree with TRBD2. The CDR3 has 19 residues. The J segment lost 7 bases and the V segment lost 2 bases, leaving 14 bases of the junction unmatched. From germline, CDR1 is SGHTA and CDR2 FQGNSA.